A single sample gave rise to the 32 T cell receptor beta chains below, sequenced in a study of OX40 agonist ivuxolimab in advanced cancers. The table came from immunoSEQ multiplex PCR; TCRdb's copy has only in-frame clones and leaves some out. Among tens of thousands of clones listed, about nine tenths were seen once. Sequences were derived from CD4+ or CD8+ T cells sorted from blood, sampled in a trial of the OX40 agonist ivuxolimab. The origin of the receptors is an adult with an advanced solid tumor such as melanoma, head and neck, liver or kidney cancer.

V usage is TRBV2 and J usage is TRBJ2-7, with D hard to call. This CDR3 is 12 amino acids long. Germline V CDR1 and CDR2: SNHLY, FYNNEI. Trimming cost V 5 bases and J 7 bases, with 12 bases left between them. The chain's CDR3 is CASSLLSEEQYF. CDR3 in DNA: TGTGCCAGCAGTTTACTCTCGGAAGAGCAGTACTTC. The full variable domain, rest sourced from reference TRBV2 and TRBJ2-7, is EPEVTQTPSHQVTQMGQEVILRCVPISNHLYFYWYRQILGQKVEFLVSFYNNEISEKSEIFDDQFSVERPDGSNFTLKIRSTKLEDSAMYFCASSLLSEEQYFGPGTRLTVT.

The rearrangement joins TRBV9 to TRBJ2-3; TRBD2 aligns across 10 bases. Trimming cost V 0 bases and J 3 bases; bases outside gene matches: 1. Germline lookup yields CDR1 SGDLS and CDR2 YYNGEE. The CDR3 is 15 residues long. The DNA of the CDR3 is TGTGCCAGCAGCGTAGGAGCGGGGGGGACAGATACGCAGTATTTT. Its protein product is CASSVGAGGTDTQYF.

The rearrangement uses TRBV7-9 and TRBJ2-1; 9 bases align to TRBD1. The CDR3 spans 18 residues. The V gene's germline CDR1 is SEHNR and CDR2 FQNEAQ (reference sequence). V was clipped by 5 bases and J by 3 bases; unmatched bases: 14. The CDR3 is CASSPPGQGSPDYNEQFF. Here the CDR3 DNA reads TGTGCCAGCAGCCCGCCGGGACAGGGCAGCCCAGACTACAATGAGCAGTTCTTC.

The CDR3 loop is CASSNGENTEAFF. The CDR3 DNA reads TGTGCCAGTAGCAACGGGGAAAACACTGAAGCTTTCTTT. V gene TRBV7-3 combines with J gene TRBJ1-1; D call uncertain. V lost 9 bases and J 2 bases, leaving 13 bases between the germline ends. The germline gives CDR1 SGHTA, CDR2 FQGTGA. The CDR3 is 13 amino acids.

This chain connects TRBV6-5 to TRBJ2-7, with D perhaps TRBD2 (6 bases). V dropped 5 bases and J dropped 0 bases, with 14 bases sitting between them. This CDR3 contains 15 residues. Germline-derived CDR1 and CDR2 are MNHEY and SVGAGI. CDR3 sequence: CASSPFRGSSYEQYF. CDR3 DNA: TGTGCCAGCAGTCCTTTTCGGGGGAGCTCCTACGAGCAGTACTTC.

V gene TRBV7-8 combines with J gene TRBJ2-7, with TRBD2 matching over 8 bases. CDR3 length equals 15 residues. CDR1 is SGHVS, CDR2 FQNEAQ, per germline. With V trimmed by 3 bases and J by 3 bases, 7 bases remained unmatched. CDR3: CASSFGGARSYEQYV. DNA for the CDR3: TGTGCCAGCAGCTTCGGGGGGGCCCGAAGCTACGAGCAGTACGTC.

The chain combines TRBV5-5 with TRBJ1-4, with unresolved D. Trimming took off 3 bases at V and 8 bases at J, with 11 bases between the two ends. CDR3 length: 13 amino acids. Germline CDR1 is SGHKS and CDR2 is YYEKEE (reference sequence). In nucleotides, the CDR3 is TGTGCCAGCAGCTACGGGGTTGGAGAAAAACTGTTTTTT. This codes for CASSYGVGEKLFF.

The chain combines TRBV4-1 with TRBJ2-4; 8 bases are a match to TRBD2. V lost 2 bases to trimming and J lost 0 bases; unmatched junction nucleotides: 9. The CDR3 length is 18 residues. Per germline, CDR1 MGHRA and CDR2 YSYEKL. CDR3 nucleotide sequence: TGCGCCAGCAGCCAATTGGCCCTAGCGGGTCTAGCCAAAAACATTCAGTACTTC. Protein sequence: CASSQLALAGLAKNIQYF.

The rearrangement uses TRBV7-2 and TRBJ2-7; perhaps TRBD1 as D (6 bases). Germline loops: CDR1 SGHTA, CDR2 FQGNSA. V lost 0 bases and J 1 base, leaving 7 bases between the germline ends. The CDR3 has 14 residues. The CDR3 bases are TGTGCCAGCAGCTTAGCAGGGGGATCCTACGAGCAGTACGTC. Its protein product is CASSLAGGSYEQYV.

The chain joins TRBV14 to TRBJ1-4; D call uncertain. Trimming shortened V by 5 bases and J by 3 bases, and 4 bases separated the two germline ends. The CDR3 is 12 residues long. CDR1 is SGHDN, CDR2 FVKESK, per germline. Here the CDR3 reads CASSAPNEKLFF. CDR3 coding DNA: TGTGCCAGCAGCGCACCTAATGAAAAACTGTTTTTT.

V is TRBV6-6 and J is TRBJ2-2; 9 bases align to TRBD1. Germline CDR1 reads MNHNY; CDR2 reads SVGAGI (reference sequence). Trimming at V came to 1 base and at J to 6 bases, leaving 6 bases not matched to a gene. CDR3 size: 16 residues. The CDR3 DNA reads TGTGCCAGCAGTTACTGGACAGGGGCGGGGTCCGGGGAGCTGTTTTTT. Amino acid sequence: CASSYWTGAGSGELFF.

The chain combines TRBV15 with TRBJ2-5, with D possibly being TRBD1 (6 bases). The CDR3 contains 13 residues. V was shortened by 2 bases and J by 3 bases, with 7 bases between the two germline ends. Per the germline V gene, CDR1 is LNHNV and CDR2 is YYDKDF (reference sequence). Here the CDR3 DNA reads TGTGCCACCAGCAGACCAGGGGAAGAGACCCAGTACTTC. The encoded protein is CATSRPGEETQYF.

This chain links TRBV6-6 with TRBJ1-1; no definite D call. The CDR3 runs 10 residues. Germline CDR1 reads MNHNY; CDR2 reads SVGAGI (reference sequence). Trimming left V 2 bases short and J 7 bases short, with 2 bases between. The CDR3 DNA reads TGTGCCAGCAGTTACAGTGAAGCTTTCTTT. Its protein is CASSYSEAFF.

V gene TRBV6-1 combines with J gene TRBJ1-5; D not certain. V dropped 0 bases and J dropped 9 bases, with 15 bases sitting between them. This CDR3 contains 15 residues. Per the germline V gene, CDR1 is MNHNS and CDR2 is SASEGT. This CDR3 reads CASSEAPTPVLPQHF. CDR3 in DNA: TGTGCCAGCAGTGAAGCTCCGACCCCGGTTCTGCCCCAGCATTTT.

The chain links TRBV29-1 to TRBJ2-2, with 10 bases aligning to TRBD1. This CDR3 region has 16 residues. The V gene's germline CDR1 is SQVTM and CDR2 ANQGSEA. V lost 4 bases and J lost 7; bases outside the gene matches: 12. CDR3 DNA sequence: TGCAGCGTTGTAATAGGGACAGGGGAGTGGGGCGGGGAGCTGTTTTTT. Encoded protein: CSVVIGTGEWGGELFF.

This clone was seen once. CDR3 protein: CASSADRVSYNEQFF. CDR3 DNA sequence: TGTGCCAGCAGTGCCGACAGGGTCTCCTACAATGAGCAGTTCTTC. The chain uses TRBV6-1 and TRBJ2-1; TRBD1 matches at 7 bases. Per the germline V gene, CDR1 is MNHNS and CDR2 is SASEGT. This CDR3 is 15 amino acids long. V shed 4 bases and J 0 bases; nucleotides not matched to a gene: 3.

V is TRBV4-1 and J is TRBJ2-1; no reliable D call. V dropped 0 bases and J dropped 2 bases, with 8 bases sitting between them. The CDR3 totals 15 residues. CDR1 is MGHRA and CDR2 is YSYEKL in the germline V gene. The CDR3 DNA sequence: TGCGCCAGCAGCCAAGACCCCGGCCCCTACAATGAGCAGTTCTTC. It codes for CASSQDPGPYNEQFF.

J is TRBJ1-1 and V is TRBV28; D unresolved. Germline values: CDR1 MDHEN, CDR2 SYDVKM. The V gene lost 11 bases and the J gene lost 3 bases, with 13 bases spanning the gap. The CDR3 consists of 12 residues. CDR3 in DNA: TGTGCCGGAGGGTCGTTGGACACTGAAGCTTTCTTT. It translates to CAGGSLDTEAFF.

This chain connects TRBV27 to TRBJ2-3; perhaps TRBD2 as D (6 bases). Germline V gene lookup returns CDR1 MNHEY and CDR2 SMNVEV (reference sequence). The CDR3 has 15 residues. V was pared by 5 bases and J by 0 bases, with 12 bases between. Here the CDR3 DNA reads TGTGCCAGCAGTACCCGGGACTCTAGCACAGATACGCAGTATTTT. Protein: CASSTRDSSTDTQYF.

The chain couples TRBV9 to TRBJ1-4, with TRBD1 as a possible D gene (5 bases). This CDR3 is 15 amino acids long. Germline assignment: CDR1 SGDLS and CDR2 YYNGEE. Deletions cut 0 bases from V and 8 bases from J, with 14 bases between. DNA of the CDR3: TGTGCCAGCAGCGTAGGCGGACATCTGGAGGAAAAACTGTTTTTT. Residues: CASSVGGHLEEKLFF.

To note about this clone: This sample includes further DNA sequences coding for the same CDR3. This chain uses TRBV9 with TRBJ1-1, with D possibly being TRBD1 (5 bases). The CDR3 contains 13 residues. Trimming stripped 3 bases from V and 1 base from J, with 7 bases between. Per the germline V gene, CDR1 is SGDLS and CDR2 is YYNGEE. Here the CDR3 reads CASSAGQNTEAFF. The CDR3 DNA follows: TGTGCCAGCAGCGCCGGACAGAACACTGAAGCTTTCTTT.

The V gene is TRBV15, the J gene TRBJ1-4; D remains unclear. This CDR3 is built from 15 residues. The V end lost 5 bases, the J end lost 4 bases, and 14 bases lay between the germline ends. Looked up from germline, CDR1 is LNHNV and CDR2 is YYDKDF (reference sequence). CDR3 in amino acids: CATSEAGRFNEKLFF. In DNA form, the CDR3 reads TGTGCCACCAGCGAAGCAGGACGGTTTAATGAAAAACTGTTTTTT.

The chain combines TRBV15 with TRBJ2-7; either TRBD1 or TRBD2 may fit D (5 bases each). V was shortened by 0 bases and J by 1 base, with 10 bases between the two germline ends. This CDR3 spans 15 amino acids. Looked up from germline, CDR1 is LNHNV and CDR2 is YYDKDF (reference sequence). CDR3 loop: CATSRDLGVSYEQYF. The CDR3 coding sequence is TGTGCCACCAGCAGAGATTTGGGGGTGTCCTACGAGCAGTACTTC.

V is TRBV4-3 and J is TRBJ1-1; TRBD1 might be the D (6 bases). This CDR3 has 14 residues. Trimming stripped 1 base from V and 4 bases from J, with 10 bases between. CDR1 LGHNA and CDR2 YSLEER come from the germline V gene. CDR3 loop: CASSQVEGGTEAFF. In DNA, the CDR3 is TGCGCCAGCAGCCAAGTCGAAGGGGGCACTGAAGCTTTCTTT.

The genes are TRBV27 and TRBJ1-2; D remains unclear. Germline CDR1 is MNHEY and CDR2 is SMNVEV (reference sequence). V was cut by 0 bases and J by 8 bases, with 19 bases left in between. This CDR3 is 16 amino acids long. The CDR3 DNA sequence: TGTGCCAGCAGTTTATCCGGTAGGACGGCGAATCTCGGCTACACCTTC. Its protein is CASSLSGRTANLGYTF.

The chain employs TRBV10-2 and TRBJ1-5, with TRBD1 identical over 8 bases. This CDR3 comprises 17 residues. The V segment lost 4 bases and the J segment 0 bases; nucleotides outside the gene matches: 8. Germline V gene lookup returns CDR1 WSHSY and CDR2 SAAADI. For the CDR3, the DNA is TGCGCCAGCAGTGCGGCGACAGGGGAATATAGCAATCAGCCCCAGCATTTT. Translated, it gives CASSAATGEYSNQPQHF.

This clone is categorized as medium-sized (0.01 to 0.1%). This likely comes from a read error, as the CDR3 has no conserved phenylalanine or tryptophan at its end. No DNA is shown, since the ends of the CDR3 on it are uncertain; the CDR3 is the one TCRdb lists. The chain joins TRBV5-3 to TRBJ1-1. TRBV5-3 falls under the ORF class, with uncertain function. The CDR3 comprises 9 residues, both ends counted. The CDR3 is CARSRCGGG.

The chain carries TRBV15 and TRBJ2-7, with 7 bases that match TRBD2. Germline V lookup: CDR1 LNHNV, CDR2 YYDKDF (reference sequence). This CDR3 has 15 residues. The V segment lost 5 bases and the J segment 0 bases; nucleotides outside the gene matches: 7. The CDR3 DNA is TGTGCCACCAGCTCTCGGGAGGATAGCTCCTACGAGCAGTACGTC. It encodes CATSSREDSSYEQYV.

The gene calls are TRBV6-6 and TRBJ2-1; D unresolved. The CDR3 loop spans 12 amino acids. V lost 7 bases and J lost 7, with 11 bases in between. Germline values: CDR1 MNHNY, CDR2 SVGAGI (reference sequence). The chain's CDR3 is CASNRLQNEQFF. In nucleotides, the CDR3 is TGTGCCAGCAATCGGCTGCAGAATGAGCAGTTCTTC.

This chain uses TRBV6-1 with TRBJ2-1; D possibly corresponds to TRBD1 (6 bases). V lost 2 bases, J lost 9 bases, and 14 bases lay in between. This CDR3 has 14 residues. The V gene's germline CDR1 is MNHNS and CDR2 SASEGT. The CDR3 DNA is TGTGCCAGCAGTGAAACAGGGTCGCCCAGTGAGCAGTTCTTC. Translating it yields CASSETGSPSEQFF.

The chain is built from TRBV30 and TRBJ2-7, with 11 bases aligning to TRBD2. Trimming at V came to 4 bases and at J to 5 bases, leaving 7 bases not matched to a gene. Germline-derived CDR1 and CDR2 are GTSNPN and SVGIG (reference sequence). The CDR3 is made up of 14 amino acids. The CDR3 spells CAWTLAGGPDEQYF. DNA for the CDR3: TGTGCCTGGACCTTAGCGGGAGGGCCCGACGAGCAGTACTTC.

The chain links TRBV5-6 to TRBJ2-3; D is perhaps TRBD2 (6 bases). V lost 3 bases and J 1 base, leaving 12 bases between the germline ends. This CDR3 contains 15 residues. Germline CDR1 reads SGHDT; CDR2 reads YYEEEE. The CDR3 region has the DNA TGTGCCAGCAGCTCTGGCGGGGTTGGCACAGATACGCAGTATTTT. Translating gives CASSSGGVGTDTQYF.